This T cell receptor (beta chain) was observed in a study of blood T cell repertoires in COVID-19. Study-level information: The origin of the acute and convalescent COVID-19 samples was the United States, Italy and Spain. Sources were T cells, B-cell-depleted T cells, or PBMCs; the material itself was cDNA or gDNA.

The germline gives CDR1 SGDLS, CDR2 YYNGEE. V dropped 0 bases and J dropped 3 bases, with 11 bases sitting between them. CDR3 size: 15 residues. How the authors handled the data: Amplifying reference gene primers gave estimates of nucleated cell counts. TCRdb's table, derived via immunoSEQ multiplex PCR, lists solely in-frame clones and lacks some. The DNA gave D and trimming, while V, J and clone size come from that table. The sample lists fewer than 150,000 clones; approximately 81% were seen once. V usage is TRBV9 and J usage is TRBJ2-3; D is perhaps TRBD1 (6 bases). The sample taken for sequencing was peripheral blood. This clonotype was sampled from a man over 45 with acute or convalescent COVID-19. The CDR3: CASSVVTGRTDTQYF. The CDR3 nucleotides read TGTGCCAGCAGCGTAGTAACAGGGCGGACAGATACGCAGTATTTT.